Included here is one T cell receptor (beta chain) sequence, with context. The antigen remains undetermined. The CDR3 has 15 residues. Trimming removed 3 bases at V and 2 bases at J, with 13 bases between. This sample is part of a study of T cell repertoires in cytomegalovirus infection. Study details: Alongside well-studied HLA-B-restricted CMV epitopes, recently identified HLA-C-restricted CMV epitopes were also used. Public TCR beta signatures were indicative of both CMV infection and a matching HLA type.

The study's findings and limits: CMV-specific HLA-C-restricted TCR beta clonotypes dominated the ex vivo response.

TCRdb re-derived calls from the reads in MiXCR, one entry per CDR3 protein. The data contain 450,000 to 550,000 distinct CDR3 sequences, roughly 43% of them singletons. The clonotype originates from a human donor in good health (CMV status not recorded). Some clones in this sample may be carry-over from other donors' samples. The sequencing here drew on cultured PBMCs, taken from culture after CMV antigen stimulation. The genes are TRBV12-3 or TRBV12-4 and TRBJ1-2; tentatively, D is TRBD1 (6 bases). The CDR3 spells CASSLFRTANYGYTF. In DNA, the CDR3 is TGTGCCAGCAGTTTGTTTCGGACAGCAAACTATGGCTACACCTTC.